The sample holds a few counts of the clone carrying this T cell receptor (beta chain). Its antigen remains unknown. Germline V gene lookup returns CDR1 SGHTA and CDR2 FQGTGA. V lost 5 bases, J lost 2 bases, and 3 bases stayed unmatched. The CDR3 contains 16 residues. The data originate from a study of blood T cells in healthy people across ages. It was with a sample-barcoded 5' primer and a J-beta primer mix that a second PCR of roughly 7 to 12 cycles was run. MiXCR, applied by TCRdb to the 5' RACE reads, yields one record per CDR3 protein. The table records about 780,000 distinct CDR3 sequences, roughly 24% of them present only once. General study findings and limits: Age advanced and TCR beta diversity per million T cells fell, roughly linearly. Shifts in expanded clonotypes may have been confounded by donor CMV status, which was unknown.

These data are also associated with another study on T cells of mothers and their children. That paper notes: Using the M1S primer, the second PCR added sample barcodes along with 2-4 random nucleotides. Every mother produced more than 10 million TCR beta CDR3 reads, whereas every child provided about 3 million.

The V and J genes are TRBV7-3 and TRBJ1-6; 10 nucleotides line up with TRBD1. The origin of this receptor is a boy aged 5-17 years in good health. What was sequenced was blood. Here the CDR3 DNA reads TGTGCCAGCAGCACCGGACAGGGGGCCTATAATTCACCCCTCCACTTT. It translates to CASSTGQGAYNSPLHF.